This TCR beta chain appears in the sequencing data of a study of post-analysis software for immune sequencing data. As for the study in general: Some patients lacked subtype; others had relapsing-remitting, secondary progressive or progressive-relapsing disease.

Remarks on this clonotype: What it binds is not known.

Unique molecular identifiers were carried by the TCR beta cDNA libraries. TCRdb redid the calling of the PCR reads with MiXCR, one entry per CDR3 protein. The data contain more than 450,000 distinct CDR3 sequences, roughly 45% of them singletons. Looked up from germline, CDR1 is KGHDR and CDR2 is SFDVKD. The CDR3 consists of 15 residues. V gave up 3 bases and J gave up 6 bases; unmatched junction bases: 5. Points from the study as a whole: The F measure placed samples prepared in the same batch into strongly shared clusters. Significantly decreased normalized Chao1 diversity was recorded for multiple sclerosis patients relative to controls. Roughly five TRBV segments appeared more often in patients than in controls, and TRBV5-6, TRBV5-1 and TRBV20-1 were among these.

The receptor was isolated from a girl aged 10 to 17 with multiple sclerosis. The chain links TRBV24-1 to TRBJ1-4; 8 bases are a match to TRBD1. Material for sequencing was blood. CDR3 sequence reads: CATSDPGQGDEKLFF. The CDR3 nucleotides read TGTGCCACCAGTGATCCAGGACAGGGTGATGAAAAACTGTTTTTT.